These T cell receptor beta chains were read from a single sample in a study of early T cells in non-severe SARS-CoV-2 infection. TCRdb used MiXCR to reprocess the 5' RACE reads, holding one entry per CDR3 protein. The data show around 57,000 distinct CDR3 sequences, 8% to 10% seen once. Source material: whole blood. These receptors were taken from an adult who was a healthcare worker with PCR-confirmed SARS-CoV-2 infection or an uninfected control (not recorded which). CDR3s include the opening cysteine and the closing phenylalanine or tryptophan. Each record gives: V gene, J gene, D gene, clone size, CDR3 protein, CDR3 DNA. The D gene is left open where the match is weak. The size field is filled for only some rows; it gives once, few, many or a size class.

v_gene: TRBV5-1
j_gene: TRBJ2-2
d_gene: .
abundance: .
CDR3aa: CASSLGTLNTGELFF
CDR3nt: TGCGCCAGCAGCTTGGGGACATTGAACACCGGGGAGCTGTTTTTT

v_gene: TRBV11-2
j_gene: TRBJ2-2
d_gene: .
abundance: many
CDR3aa: CASSRPPATTGELFF
CDR3nt: TGTGCCAGCAGCCGGCCACCCGCGACCACCGGGGAGCTGTTTTTT

v_gene: TRBV12-3/TRBV12-4
j_gene: TRBJ2-1
d_gene: .
abundance: many
CDR3aa: CASSLRSSGEQFF
CDR3nt: TGTGCCAGCAGTTTACGGTCTTCGGGTGAGCAGTTCTTC

v_gene: TRBV29-1
j_gene: TRBJ1-1
d_gene: .
abundance: .
CDR3aa: CSLNTDTEAFF
CDR3nt: TGCAGCCTCAATACGGACACTGAAGCTTTCTTT

v_gene: TRBV28
j_gene: TRBJ1-5
d_gene: .
abundance: .
CDR3aa: CASSLMGPNQPQHF
CDR3nt: TGTGCCAGCAGTTTAATGGGACCTAATCAGCCCCAGCATTTT

v_gene: TRBV25-1
j_gene: TRBJ2-7
d_gene: .
abundance: .
CDR3aa: CASSELREQYF
CDR3nt: TGTGCCAGCAGTGAGTTACGCGAGCAGTACTTC

v_gene: TRBV20-1
j_gene: TRBJ1-5
d_gene: TRBD1
abundance: many
CDR3aa: CSAYRQGAPNQPQHF
CDR3nt: TGCAGTGCCTATCGACAGGGGGCTCCCAATCAGCCCCAGCATTTT

v_gene: TRBV11-2
j_gene: TRBJ2-1
d_gene: .
abundance: .
CDR3aa: CASSLGAEPGIF
CDR3nt: TGTGCCAGCAGCTTAGGCGCGGAACCGGGGATCTTC

v_gene: TRBV12-3/TRBV12-4
j_gene: TRBJ1-1
d_gene: .
abundance: many
CDR3aa: CASSKRGAGTEAFF
CDR3nt: TGTGCCAGCAGCAAGAGAGGGGCGGGCACTGAAGCTTTCTTT

v_gene: TRBV5-4
j_gene: TRBJ2-7
d_gene: TRBD1
abundance: few
CDR3aa: CASSLGDSTYEQYF
CDR3nt: TGTGCCAGCAGCTTAGGGGACAGCACCTACGAGCAGTACTTC

v_gene: TRBV7-9
j_gene: TRBJ2-2
d_gene: .
abundance: few
CDR3aa: CASSLGDGNTGELFF
CDR3nt: TGTGCCAGCAGCTTAGGAGACGGGAACACCGGGGAGCTGTTTTTT

v_gene: TRBV19
j_gene: TRBJ2-2
d_gene: .
abundance: many
CDR3aa: CASIFQTGRGPGELFF
CDR3nt: TGTGCCAGTATTTTTCAGACAGGGAGGGGGCCCGGGGAGCTGTTTTTT

v_gene: TRBV19
j_gene: TRBJ1-1
d_gene: .
abundance: many
CDR3aa: CASSIGGTSFQNTEAFF
CDR3nt: TGTGCCAGTAGTATTGGGGGTACATCCTTCCAGAACACTGAAGCTTTCTTT

v_gene: TRBV5-1
j_gene: TRBJ1-1
d_gene: .
abundance: many
CDR3aa: CASSLVTNTEAFF
CDR3nt: TGCGCCAGCAGCTTGGTGACGAACACTGAAGCTTTCTTT

v_gene: TRBV18
j_gene: TRBJ2-1
d_gene: TRBD2
abundance: many
CDR3aa: CASSPGLAGDNEQFF
CDR3nt: TGTGCCAGCTCACCCGGACTAGCGGGAGACAATGAGCAGTTCTTC

v_gene: TRBV13
j_gene: TRBJ2-7
d_gene: .
abundance: many
CDR3aa: CASSPRTFTYEQYF
CDR3nt: TGTGCCAGCAGCCCCCGGACGTTCACCTACGAGCAGTACTTC

v_gene: TRBV25-1
j_gene: TRBJ2-1
d_gene: TRBD2
abundance: few
CDR3aa: CASSEIPLGLAGSYNEQFF
CDR3nt: TGTGCCAGCAGTGAAATTCCTCTAGGGCTAGCGGGCAGTTATAATGAGCAGTTCTTC

v_gene: TRBV27
j_gene: TRBJ1-2
d_gene: .
abundance: many
CDR3aa: CASSLDRNYGYTF
CDR3nt: TGTGCCAGCAGTTTAGACAGAAACTATGGCTACACCTTC

v_gene: TRBV5-1
j_gene: TRBJ2-7
d_gene: TRBD1
abundance: many
CDR3aa: CASSSRDRSSYEQYF
CDR3nt: TGCGCCAGCAGCTCCCGGGACAGGAGCTCCTACGAGCAGTACTTC

v_gene: TRBV5-1
j_gene: TRBJ1-5
d_gene: .
abundance: few
CDR3aa: CASSLGDHQPQHF
CDR3nt: TGCGCCAGCAGCTTGGGGGACCATCAGCCCCAGCATTTT

v_gene: TRBV7-2
j_gene: TRBJ2-5
d_gene: TRBD2
abundance: .
CDR3aa: CASSLSPAGGVETQYF
CDR3nt: TGTGCCAGCAGCTTATCCCCAGCGGGAGGGGTAGAGACCCAGTACTTC